Shown below are 30 T cell receptor beta chains from a single sample sequenced in a study of shared clonotypes between healthy human individuals. Naive CD8 cells lacked CD45RO, underwent positive selection for CCR7 and left out terminally differentiated effector memory CD45RA+ cells. The protocol was immunoSEQ multiplex PCR, while the TCRdb copy is restricted to in-frame clones and leaves out a portion. The table records around 1,900,000 clones, just over 90% of them present only once. The sample comprised naive CD8+ T cells from PBMCs. The receptors were gathered from a man aged 18-30 years in good health. Some clones in this sample may be carry-over from other donors' samples.

The rearrangement links TRBV9 to TRBJ1-5; the D gene is possibly TRBD1 (5 bases). Trimming pared 3 bases from V and 5 bases from J, leaving 12 bases between. CDR3 length equals 14 residues. Germline-derived CDR1 and CDR2 are SGDLS and YYNGEE. The CDR3 sequence is CASSAGAPDQPQHF. In DNA, the CDR3 is TGTGCCAGCAGCGCCGGGGCCCCGGATCAGCCCCAGCATTTT.

This clone was recorded only once. The CDR3 DNA follows: TGTGCCAGCAGCCCGTGGGGGGCGCGCGGTGAAAAACTGTTTTTT. This translates into CASSPWGARGEKLFF. The chain joins TRBV5-5 to TRBJ1-4, with D possibly TRBD1 on 6 matching bases. CDR1 is SGHKS and CDR2 is YYEKEE in the germline V gene (reference sequence). The CDR3 runs 15 residues. The V and J ends lost 4 bases and 7 bases respectively, with 17 bases between them.

CDR3 nucleotide sequence: TGCGCCAGCAGCCAAGAGACAGGCTGGGCAGAGACCCAGTACTTC. It yields the protein CASSQETGWAETQYF. This chain connects TRBV4-1 to TRBJ2-5, with a possible D match to TRBD1 (6 bases). The CDR3 has 15 amino acids. CDR1 MGHRA and CDR2 YSYEKL come from the germline V gene. V was trimmed by 0 bases and J by 4 bases, leaving 12 bases between them.

The chain carries TRBV15 and TRBJ2-7; TRBD2 aligns across 11 bases. The CDR3 loop spans 15 amino acids. V lost 4 bases, J lost 5 bases, and 7 bases stayed unmatched. Germline V gene lookup returns CDR1 LNHNV and CDR2 YYDKDF (reference sequence). CDR3: CATSTLAGGQDEQYF. For the CDR3, the DNA is TGTGCCACCAGCACCCTAGCGGGAGGTCAGGACGAGCAGTACTTC. The full variable domain, with the rest looked up from reference TRBV15 and TRBJ2-7, is DAMVIQNPRYQVTQFGKPVTLSCSQTLNHNVMYWYQQKSSQAPKLLFHYYDKDFNNEADTPDNFQSRRPNTSFCFLDIRSPGLGDTAMYLCATSTLAGGQDEQYFGPGTRLTVT.

The sample holds one count of this clone. The V gene is TRBV5-4, the J gene TRBJ2-3; 10 bases match TRBD1. Looked up from germline, CDR1 is SGHNT and CDR2 is YYREEE (reference sequence). This CDR3 contains 16 residues. After removal of 3 bases from V and 6 bases from J, the junction contained 10 bases not matched to a gene. The CDR3 is CASSSTGTGVGDTQYF. CDR3 DNA sequence: TGTGCCAGCAGCTCGACCGGGACAGGGGTCGGGGATACGCAGTATTTT.

The chain has TRBV7-2 and TRBJ2-1; TRBD2 matches 11 bases. CDR3 length: 16 amino acids. Germline lookup yields CDR1 SGHTA and CDR2 FQGNSA. V lost 2 bases to trimming and J lost 8 bases; unmatched junction nucleotides: 8. The CDR3 DNA reads TGTGCCAGCAGCTTATTACTAGCGGGAGTCCCGGATGAGCAGTTCTTC. This gives the protein CASSLLLAGVPDEQFF. Looking up the rest from reference TRBV7-2 and TRBJ2-1 gives the full variable domain: GAGVSQSPSNKVTEKGKDVELRCDPISGHTALYWYRQSLGQGLEFLIYFQGNSAPDKSGLPSDRFSAERTGGSVSTLTIQRTQQEDSAVYLCASSLLLAGVPDEQFFGPGTRLTVL.

The gene calls are TRBV6-1 and TRBJ1-5; D is ambiguous. Germline-derived CDR1 and CDR2 are MNHNS and SASEGT. The CDR3 is made up of 13 amino acids. Trimming removed 3 bases from V and 7 bases from J, with 10 bases in between. CDR3 sequence (DNA): TGTGCCAGCAGTGACCGGGTTCGGCAGCCCCAGCATTTT. Translated, it gives CASSDRVRQPQHF.

The J gene is TRBJ1-5, the V gene TRBV19; D gene ambiguous. Germline V gene sequence: CDR1 LNHDA, CDR2 SQIVND (reference sequence). Trimming took 6 bases from V and 5 from J, leaving 20 bases between them. The CDR3 is made up of 16 amino acids. The CDR3 coding sequence is TGTGCCAGTAGGGCGCTGCGGGAGGTTATTGATCAGCCCCAGCATTTT. Translation: CASRALREVIDQPQHF.

The chain employs TRBV6-1 and TRBJ2-7, with D possibly being TRBD1 (6 bases). V gave up 1 base and J gave up 2 bases, with 12 bases separating them. The germline V gene has CDR1 MNHNS and CDR2 SASEGT. This CDR3 region has 15 residues. The CDR3 reads CASSEGTEIAYEQYF. CDR3 coding DNA: TGTGCCAGCAGTGAAGGGACAGAAATAGCCTACGAGCAGTACTTC.

V and J are TRBV9 and TRBJ2-6; D is unclear. Germline V lookup: CDR1 SGDLS, CDR2 YYNGEE. This CDR3 comprises 15 residues. Trimming took 4 bases from V and 2 from J, leaving 10 bases between them. CDR3 sequence reads: CASSMGSTGANVLTF. The DNA of the CDR3 is TGTGCCAGCAGCATGGGCAGTACTGGGGCCAACGTCCTGACTTTC.

The J gene is TRBJ1-2, the V gene TRBV5-1; a possible D gene is TRBD1 (5 bases). This CDR3 region has 13 residues. Germline V gives CDR1 SGHRS, CDR2 YFSETQ. The V end was cut by 5 bases, the J end by 4 bases, with 12 bases between. The CDR3 region is CASRMGEFYGYTF. The CDR3 DNA sequence: TGCGCCAGCAGGATGGGGGAATTCTATGGCTACACCTTC.

The chain is built from TRBV4-1 and TRBJ2-3; 11 positions match TRBD2. Germline lookup yields CDR1 MGHRA and CDR2 YSYEKL. CDR3 length: 16 residues. Trimming took 6 bases from V and 4 from J; bases not matched to a gene: 9. The CDR3 nucleotides are TGCGCCAGCAGTTCCCGACTAGCGGGAATTTCAGATACGCAGTATTTT. It encodes CASSSRLAGISDTQYF.

The rearrangement joins TRBV11-1 to TRBJ1-1; 7 bases agree with TRBD1. With 4 bases clipped from V and 2 bases from J, the junction kept 1 base outside the gene matches. Per the germline V gene, CDR1 is SGHAT and CDR2 is FQDESV (reference sequence). This CDR3 comprises 13 residues. In DNA, the CDR3 is TGTGCCAGCAGCTCAGGGGGTAACACTGAAGCTTTCTTT. Protein: CASSSGGNTEAFF.

This chain connects TRBV29-1 to TRBJ2-1; the D gene could be TRBD1 or TRBD2 (6 bases each). Germline lookup yields CDR1 SQVTM and CDR2 ANQGSEA. The CDR3 length is 13 residues. Trimming left V 5 bases short and J 7 bases short, with 15 bases between. The CDR3 is CSVLIGGRNEQFF. CDR3 bases: TGCAGCGTTCTGATTGGGGGGCGTAATGAGCAGTTCTTC.

A remark on this clone: Other DNA sequences in the same sample also yield this CDR3. The V call is TRBV27, the J call TRBJ2-1, with D possibly being TRBD1 or TRBD2 (6 bases each). V was cut by 5 bases and J by 1 base, with 12 bases left in between. From germline, CDR1 is MNHEY and CDR2 SMNVEV (reference sequence). CDR3 length equals 15 residues. This CDR3 is CASSLGGLSYNEQFF. The DNA of the CDR3 is TGTGCCAGCAGTCTCGGGGGCCTTTCCTACAATGAGCAGTTCTTC.

J is TRBJ2-2 and V is TRBV9; D may be TRBD1 (6 bases). The CDR3 loop spans 15 amino acids. Germline V CDR1 and CDR2: SGDLS, YYNGEE. The V and J ends lost 4 bases and 8 bases respectively, with 18 bases between them. CDR3 DNA: TGTGCCAGCAGCCTCAGGGACAACTACGCGGGGGAGCTGTTTTTT. This gives the protein CASSLRDNYAGELFF.

V is TRBV18 and J is TRBJ2-1, with D unresolved. CDR3 size: 14 residues. The V end was cut by 1 base, the J end by 4 bases, with 8 bases between. CDR1 and CDR2 from the germline V gene are KGHSH and LQKENI. In nucleotides, the CDR3 is TGTGCCAGCTCACCACGGGCGCAATACAATGAGCAGTTCTTC. Its protein product is CASSPRAQYNEQFF.

Points on this clone: This sample includes further DNA sequences coding for the same CDR3. The rearrangement joins TRBV9 to TRBJ2-1; maybe TRBD1 (6 bases). The CDR3 runs 14 residues. V was cut by 0 bases and J by 5 bases, with 9 bases left in between. Germline values: CDR1 SGDLS, CDR2 YYNGEE. CDR3 amino acids: CASSVGGTNNEQFF. In DNA form, the CDR3 reads TGTGCCAGCAGCGTAGGAGGGACAAACAATGAGCAGTTCTTC.

As DNA, the CDR3 is TGTGCCAGCACCTACCCGGGACAGGCCTACGAGCAGTACTTC. Encoded protein: CASTYPGQAYEQYF. The V and J genes are TRBV9 and TRBJ2-7; 8 bases align to TRBD1. V shed 6 bases, J shed 2 bases, and the junction held 7 bases outside the gene matches. The length of the CDR3 is 14 residues. Germline V gene sequence: CDR1 SGDLS, CDR2 YYNGEE.

This clone has just one count. V usage is TRBV27 and J usage is TRBJ1-1; 8 bases align to TRBD1. V lost 7 bases and J lost 6; bases outside the gene matches: 10. The germline CDR1 and CDR2 sequences are MNHEY and SMNVEV (reference sequence). This CDR3 spans 14 amino acids. DNA of the CDR3: TGTGCCAGCAAGTGGACAGGGTTAAGCGCTGAAGCTTTCTTT. Translation: CASKWTGLSAEAFF.

The chain carries TRBV5-4 and TRBJ2-3; D is unclear. CDR3 size: 14 residues. V was shortened by 1 base and J by 1 base, with 7 bases between the two germline ends. Germline loops: CDR1 SGHNT, CDR2 YYREEE (reference sequence). CDR3 nucleotide sequence: TGTGCCAGCAGCTTGCCTAGTGGCACAGATACGCAGTATTTT. Protein: CASSLPSGTDTQYF.

This chain uses TRBV7-6 with TRBJ2-7; TRBD2 matches at 10 bases. CDR3 length equals 16 residues. CDR1 is SGHVS, CDR2 FNYEAQ, per germline. Unmatched junction bases numbered 9, after V lost 5 bases and J lost 2 bases. CDR3 DNA: TGTGCCAGCAGCCCTACCCGGACTAGCGGTCCCTACGAGCAGTACTTC. Translated, it gives CASSPTRTSGPYEQYF.

V and J are TRBV20-1 and TRBJ2-1; D is possibly TRBD1 (6 bases). The germline gives CDR1 DFQATT, CDR2 SNEGSKA (reference sequence). Trimming removed 4 bases at V and 10 bases at J, with 11 bases between. The CDR3 is made up of 11 amino acids. CDR3 region: CSATRTAEQFF. The DNA for the CDR3 is TGCAGTGCTACGAGGACAGCCGAGCAGTTCTTC.

The chain combines TRBV7-6 with TRBJ1-1, with D hard to call. The germline CDR1 and CDR2 sequences are SGHVS and FNYEAQ. The ends were cut back, 5 bases at V and 1 base at J, with 14 bases in the middle. This CDR3 contains 15 residues. CDR3 DNA sequence: TGTGCCAGCAGCCTCTTAAGGGCGAAGAACACTGAAGCTTTCTTT. It codes for CASSLLRAKNTEAFF.

This clone was detected a few times. The gene calls are TRBV5-1 and TRBJ2-5, with 7 bases identical to TRBD2. The CDR3 has 16 amino acids. The germline gives CDR1 SGHRS, CDR2 YFSETQ. J lost 1 base, V lost 4 bases, and 10 bases had no gene match. The chain's CDR3 is CASSESGILGQETQYF. The CDR3 region has the DNA TGCGCCAGCAGCGAGAGCGGGATCCTGGGCCAAGAGACCCAGTACTTC.

V is TRBV5-1 and J is TRBJ2-7; the match to TRBD1 covers 8 bases. This CDR3 is built from 20 residues. CDR1 and CDR2 from the germline V gene are SGHRS and YFSETQ. J was trimmed by 2 bases and V by 1 base; bases with no gene match: 20. This CDR3 reads CASSLKNRGQGAISPYEQYF. CDR3 in DNA: TGCGCCAGCAGCTTGAAAAACCGAGGACAGGGAGCTATTTCCCCCTACGAGCAGTACTTC.

The chain uses TRBV27 and TRBJ2-3; 13 bases align to TRBD2. The ends lost 4 bases at V and 6 bases at J; junction bases unmatched: 10. This CDR3 is 17 amino acids long. CDR1 is MNHEY, CDR2 SMNVEV, per germline (reference sequence). The CDR3 spells CASSSGLAGAGGDTQYF. DNA for the CDR3: TGTGCCAGCAGTTCCGGACTAGCGGGAGCGGGGGGGGATACGCAGTATTTT.

The genes are TRBV27 and TRBJ2-3; unclear D gene. Germline CDR1 is MNHEY and CDR2 is SMNVEV (reference sequence). Between the trimmed V and J ends, which lost 5 bases and 2 bases, there was a span of 11 bases. This CDR3 comprises 14 residues. The CDR3 loop is CASSPKWPTDTQYF. The CDR3 DNA reads TGTGCCAGCAGTCCGAAGTGGCCCACAGATACGCAGTATTTT.

The genes are TRBV4-1 and TRBJ2-1; no clear D gene. Germline loops: CDR1 MGHRA, CDR2 YSYEKL. The germline V and J ends were trimmed by 4 bases and 9 bases, with 13 bases remaining between them. The CDR3 is 13 residues long. The CDR3 DNA reads TGCGCCAGCAGCCTCGGGCGAGGTGGTGAGCAGTTCTTC. Amino acids: CASSLGRGGEQFF.

V is TRBV19 and J is TRBJ2-2, with D possibly TRBD2 on 5 matching bases. Germline-derived CDR1 and CDR2 are LNHDA and SQIVND (reference sequence). V was clipped by 5 bases and J by 0 bases, with 13 bases between them. The CDR3 length is 16 residues. The CDR3 DNA reads TGTGCCAGTAGTTCCCCCGAGGGTACGAACACCGGGGAGCTGTTTTTT. This codes for CASSSPEGTNTGELFF.